The 25 T cell receptor beta chains in this list originate from one sample, sequenced in a study of tumor-infiltrating lymphocytes in primary liver carcinoma. They got blood RNA out of unsorted whole blood and also pulled out germline DNA. With a constant-region primer, TCR beta cDNA was made from 400 to 550 ng of total RNA. A slightly modified ARM-PCR protocol with three nested multiplex PCR rounds produced these TCR beta libraries. The opening two PCR rounds, about 10 cycles each, paired TRBV1-TRBV30 forward primers with a C-beta reverse primer. TCRdb re-analysed the multiplex PCR reads in MiXCR, keeping a single row per CDR3 protein. The table has about 200,000 distinct CDR3 sequences, about two thirds seen once. Material for sequencing was peripheral blood. These receptors were obtained from a woman aged 55 to 70 with primary liver carcinoma and hepatitis B virus infection.

Regarding this clonotype: Without the conserved terminal phenylalanine or tryptophan, this CDR3 likely stems from a read error. The genes are TRBV11-1 and TRBJ2-7; D may be TRBD1 or TRBD2 (6 bases each). TRBJ2-1 explains the end of the DNA better; the J call may be wrong. This CDR3 has 17 amino acids. Germline assignment: CDR1 SGHAT and CDR2 FQDESV (reference sequence). The CDR3 loop reads CASSSWGARAMGNEQFI. CDR3 in DNA: TGTGCCAGCAGCTCCTGGGGGGCGCGGGCCATGGGCAATGAGCAGTTCATC.

Concerning this clonotype itself: A junction boundary mismatches the germline segment, possibly from a read error. J is TRBJ2-1 and V is TRBV29-1, with TRBD2 matching over 13 bases. The CDR3 length is 17 residues. Per the germline V gene, CDR1 is SQVTM and CDR2 is ANQGSEA. This chain's CDR3 is CSGSLGLRLAGGNDQFF. In DNA, the CDR3 is TGCAGCGGTTCGCTGGGGCTTCGACTAGCGGGAGGCAATGACCAGTTCTTC.

Turning to this clonotype: One end of the junction fails to match germline, which may point to a read error. CDR3 nucleotides: TGTGCCAGCATCTTAGGGGGAATCAATCAGCCCCAGCATTTT. Translating gives CASILGGINQPQHF. This chain joins TRBV7-9 and TRBJ1-5; tentative D call: TRBD1 (6 bases). This CDR3 is built from 14 residues. The germline V gene encodes CDR1 SEHNR and CDR2 FQNEAQ (reference sequence).

The V call is TRBV6-1, the J call TRBJ2-3; TRBD1 aligns across 10 bases. This CDR3 has 17 amino acids. Germline CDR1 and CDR2: MNHNS and SASEGT. V lost 2 bases, J lost 6 bases, and 11 bases stayed unmatched. CDR3: CASSEPGDRGHPDTQYF. The CDR3 nucleotides read TGTGCCAGCAGTGAACCGGGGGACAGGGGCCACCCGGATACGCAGTATTTT.

This chain uses TRBV12-5 with TRBJ2-4, with D perhaps matching TRBD1 or TRBD2 (6 bases each). CDR1 is LGHNT and CDR2 is FRNRAP in the germline V gene. Trimming stripped 0 bases from V and 16 bases from J, with 28 bases between. The CDR3 runs 17 residues. For the CDR3, the DNA is TGTGCTAGTGGTTTGGTACTGGGGGGCTCGGCCAAAAACATTGAATACTTC. Translated, it gives CASGLVLGGSAKNIEYF.

Regarding this clonotype: A much more abundant neighbour one base away suggests this may be a read error. V is TRBV5-1 and J is TRBJ2-2; the D is unclear. V was trimmed by 4 bases and J by 1 base, leaving 11 bases between them. The CDR3 totals 15 residues. The germline gives CDR1 SGHRS, CDR2 YFSETQ. CDR3 residues: CASSPTLENTGELFF. The CDR3 nucleotides are TGCGCCAGCAGCCCTACGCTAGAGAACACCGGGGAGCTGTTTTTT.

In regard to this clonotype: The junction departs from the called germline gene at one end, perhaps through a read error. The rearrangement links TRBV29-1 to TRBJ2-7; D unresolved. The CDR3 length is 13 residues. Germline CDR1 and CDR2: SQVTM and ANQGSEA. CDR3 sequence reads: CGVGWAIGYEQYF. Written as DNA, the CDR3 is TGCGGCGTTGGATGGGCTATTGGGTACGAGCAGTACTTC.

The V gene is TRBV11-3, the J gene TRBJ2-4; 11 bases fit TRBD2. V dropped 8 bases and J dropped 0; count of bases not matched to a gene: 9. The CDR3 covers 17 residues. Per the germline V gene, CDR1 is SGHNT and CDR2 is YENEEA. The CDR3 protein is CASGRLAGHLAKNIQYF. In DNA, the CDR3 is TGTGCCAGCGGCCGACTAGCGGGGCATCTAGCCAAAAACATTCAGTACTTC.

Concerning this clonotype: One end of the junction fails to match germline, which may point to a read error. The rearrangement joins TRBV12-5 to TRBJ1-5; 8 nucleotides align to TRBD1. The V gene's germline CDR1 is LGHNT and CDR2 FRNRAP. This CDR3 spans 14 amino acids. The DNA for the CDR3 is TGTGCTACACGGTACACAGGGGGTAATCTGCCCCAGCATTTT. Its translation is CATRYTGGNLPQHF.

There are many counts of this clonotype. For the CDR3, the DNA is TGTGCCAGCGGGCCGGCGGGACTAGCGGGAGGGAGGGTATACAATGAGCAGTTCTTC. This sequence encodes CASGPAGLAGGRVYNEQFF. J is TRBJ2-1 and V is TRBV12-3 or TRBV12-4; 16 bases line up with TRBD2. V was clipped by 8 bases and J by 4 bases; unmatched bases: 14. This CDR3 is built from 19 residues.

This sequence joins TRBV4-1 and TRBJ2-5; 9 nucleotides align to TRBD1. The CDR3 spans 17 residues. The germline CDR1 and CDR2 sequences are MGHRA and YSYEKL. Unmatched junction bases numbered 12, after V lost 0 bases and J lost 7 bases. The chain's CDR3 is CASSQDRRTGERRTQYF. The CDR3 DNA reads TGCGCCAGCAGCCAAGATCGTAGGACAGGGGAACGCCGGACCCAGTACTTC.

This clonotype has ten or more counts. The J gene is TRBJ1-2, the V gene TRBV4-2; tentatively, D is TRBD1 (5 bases). Germline CDR1 reads LGHNA; CDR2 reads YNFKEQ. Trimming left V 1 base short and J 3 bases short, with 12 bases between. The CDR3 has 15 amino acids. The CDR3 is CASSQVRRGYYGYTF. CDR3 bases: TGTGCCAGCAGCCAAGTTAGGAGGGGCTACTATGGCTACACCTTC.

About this clonotype: A read error is likely, as this CDR3 ends without the conserved phenylalanine or tryptophan. The chain couples TRBV28 to TRBJ2-3; D call uncertain. The germline V gene has CDR1 MDHEN and CDR2 SYDVKM. This CDR3 has 11 residues. CDR3 DNA sequence: TGTGCAAGCAGTTTAGCAGATACGCAGTATATT. Protein sequence: CASSLADTQYI.

As concerns this clonotype: Possible read error: a much larger clone is one base away. The CDR3 carries no conserved terminal phenylalanine or tryptophan, so it likely arises from a read error. The V call is TRBV6-6, the J call TRBJ1-6, with TRBD1 identical over 8 bases. Per the germline V gene, CDR1 is MNHNY and CDR2 is SVGAGI (reference sequence). With 4 bases clipped from V and 8 bases from J, the junction kept 4 bases outside the gene matches. The CDR3 is made up of 14 amino acids. This CDR3 is CASSFTGGDSPLHL. CDR3 DNA sequence: TGTGCCAGCAGTTTCACAGGGGGGGATTCACCCCTCCACCTT.

The chain is built from TRBV30 and TRBJ2-2; D might be TRBD1 or TRBD2, each matching 5 bases. The CDR3 has 15 residues. Per germline, CDR1 GTSNPN and CDR2 SVGIG (reference sequence). Trimming stripped 3 bases from V and 2 bases from J, with 13 bases between. CDR3: CAWRFRDRNTGELFF. CDR3 DNA: TGTGCCTGGAGGTTCCGGGACCGCAACACCGGGGAGCTGTTTTTT.

V gene TRBV7-8 combines with J gene TRBJ2-1; TRBD2 agrees at 9 bases. In germline, CDR1 is SGHVS, CDR2 FQNEAQ. The CDR3 spans 15 residues. Losses at the gene ends were 5 bases for V and 6 bases for J; bases not matched to a gene: 8. The DNA of the CDR3 is TGTGCCAGCAGCACGCTAGCGGGAAGTTTCAATGAGCAGTTCTTC. This translates into CASSTLAGSFNEQFF.

As regards this clonotype: Since a much larger clone is just one base distant, this may be a read error. The V and J genes are TRBV5-1 and TRBJ2-1; D could derive from TRBD1 or TRBD2 (5 bases each). Germline values: CDR1 SGHRS, CDR2 YFSETQ. The V end was cut by 1 base, the J end by 10 bases, with 12 bases between. CDR3 size: 13 residues. The CDR3 here is CASSLRGSGEQFF. CDR3 bases: TGCGCCAGCAGCTTGAGGGGTTCGGGAGAGCAGTTCTTC.

A word on this clonotype: A read error may explain this, as a much larger clone is one base away. V gene TRBV12-3 or TRBV12-4 combines with J gene TRBJ1-2; 8 bases line up with TRBD1. This CDR3 contains 16 residues. The CDR3 nucleotides are TGTGCCATCAGTTTGGGTTCAGGGGGCGCCTACTATGGCTACACCTTC. This translates into CAISLGSGGAYYGYTF.

As concerns this clonotype: One end of the junction does not line up with germline, which may come from a read error. The chain joins TRBV11-2 to TRBJ2-1; D may be TRBD2 (5 bases). The CDR3 consists of 17 residues. The V gene's germline CDR1 is SGHAT and CDR2 FQNNGV. CDR3 in amino acids: CASSPRWGSASDNGQFF. The CDR3 nucleotides are TGTGCCAGCAGCCCCCGATGGGGTAGCGCGAGTGACAATGGGCAGTTCTTC.

The sample holds many counts of this clonotype. The chain couples TRBV24-1 to TRBJ2-1; D tentatively reads TRBD1 or TRBD2 (6 bases each). Germline CDR1 KGHDR, CDR2 SFDVKD. Trimming left V 0 bases short and J 7 bases short, with 18 bases between. CDR3 length: 17 amino acids. The CDR3 region is CATSDLNPSQGGNEQFF. CDR3 DNA sequence: TGTGCCACCAGTGATTTGAATCCCTCACAGGGAGGAAATGAGCAGTTCTTC.

This clonotype has at least ten counts. V usage is TRBV6-1 and J usage is TRBJ2-2; D is ambiguous. V lost 6 bases, J lost 6 bases, and 5 bases lay in between. Germline CDR1 is MNHNS and CDR2 is SASEGT. The length of the CDR3 is 11 residues. The CDR3 here is CASRLAGELFF. CDR3 coding DNA: TGTGCCAGCAGATTGGCCGGGGAGCTGTTTTTT.

The chain has TRBV28 and TRBJ2-1; 13 positions agree with TRBD2. Germline V lookup: CDR1 MDHEN, CDR2 SYDVKM. V was clipped by 9 bases and J by 8 bases; unmatched bases: 22. The CDR3 totals 19 residues. The CDR3: CASTRGKPWTSGSRDEQFF. CDR3 coding DNA: TGTGCCAGTACTCGCGGGAAACCCTGGACTAGCGGGAGTAGGGATGAGCAGTTCTTC.

This clonotype was seen ten or more times. The CDR3 here is CASRPRGGAYTF. In DNA, the CDR3 is TGTGCCAGCAGACCGCGTGGGGGGGCCTACACCTTC. The chain carries TRBV6-5 and TRBJ1-2, with D perhaps matching TRBD1 (6 bases). Germline CDR1 is MNHEY and CDR2 is SVGAGI. V was clipped by 6 bases and J by 10 bases, with 15 bases between them. The CDR3 covers 12 residues.

This clonotype was seen once. A read error is possible here, since a much larger clone lies one base away. The chain is built from TRBV6-5 and TRBJ1-1; 7 bases agree with TRBD1. Trimming removed 4 bases from V and 1 base from J; junction bases left unmatched: 3. The V gene's germline CDR1 is MNHEY and CDR2 SVGAGI. CDR3 length: 14 amino acids. The CDR3 DNA follows: TGTGCCAGCAGTTTCGGACAGGAGAACACTGAAGCTTTCTTT. It is translated as CASSFGQENTEAFF.

The chain employs TRBV10-3 and TRBJ1-2; D is perhaps TRBD1 (6 bases). Trimming shortened V by 3 bases and J by 3 bases, and 8 bases separated the two germline ends. The CDR3 is 13 amino acids. Germline CDR1 reads ENHRY; CDR2 reads SYGVKD. This CDR3 reads CAISEEGDYGYTF. The CDR3 DNA is TGTGCCATCAGTGAAGAGGGGGACTATGGCTACACCTTC.